The entry below describes one T cell receptor beta chain. What it binds is not known. The data were obtained in a study of T cell repertoires in cytomegalovirus infection. Study at large: Used in the study were CMV epitopes, some recently identified and HLA-C-restricted, others well-studied and HLA-B-restricted. Public TCR beta signatures marked donors with CMV infection and the matching HLA.

TCRdb itself ran the reads through MiXCR, one entry per CDR3 protein. The sample includes hundreds of thousands of distinct CDR3 sequences, 25% to 30% of them seen just once. Study-level findings and limits: The ex vivo response was dominated by HLA-C-restricted CMV-specific TCR beta clonotypes.

The sequenced sample was cultured PBMCs, obtained from culture after CMV antigen stimulation. This sequence originates from a human donor in good health (CMV status not recorded). Some clones in this sample may be carry-over from other donors' samples.

The CDR3 reads CASSLVAGGQGDGYTF. In nucleotides, the CDR3 is TGCGCCAGCAGCTTGGTGGCTGGAGGGCAGGGCGATGGCTACACCTTC. The chain joins TRBV5-1 to TRBJ1-2; tentative D call: TRBD1 (5 bases). Trimming stripped 0 bases from V and 6 bases from J, with 18 bases between. Germline lookup yields CDR1 SGHRS and CDR2 YFSETQ. This CDR3 comprises 16 residues.